This T cell receptor beta chain emerged from a study of shared clonotypes between healthy human individuals. This CDR3 has 15 residues. Germline-derived CDR1 and CDR2 are SGHRS and YFSETQ. V was cut by 5 bases and J by 1 base, with 15 bases left in between. It was on ten immunoSEQ deep assay plates that unsorted PBMC DNA was sequenced. Produced via immunoSEQ multiplex PCR; TCRdb's table is partial and in-frame only. The sample has 100,000 or so clones, roughly 50% seen once. The origin of this receptor is a woman between 40 and 55 years old in good health. Some clones in this sample may be carry-over from other donors' samples. Material for sequencing was PBMCs. The chain carries TRBV5-1 and TRBJ1-1, with D perhaps TRBD1 (5 bases). The CDR3 DNA sequence: TGCGCCAGCAGTTCTACGGGGGTAGGGAACACTGAAGCTTTCTTT. It translates to CASSSTGVGNTEAFF.